Presented here are 16 T cell receptor beta chains from one specimen sequenced in a study of identical twins. TCRdb re-called the 5' RACE reads with MiXCR, one entry per CDR3 protein. The table has 640,000 or so distinct CDR3 sequences, around 6.1% seen once. The sequenced material came from naive T cells sorted from blood. These receptors all stem from a man aged 18 to 30 in good health.

This clonotype appeared many times. The rearrangement joins TRBV4-3 to TRBJ1-4, with D tentatively TRBD1 (6 bases). The germline CDR1 and CDR2 sequences are LGHNA and YSLEER. The CDR3 sequence is 16 residues long. Trimming cost V 1 base and J 5 bases, with 14 bases left between them. The CDR3 region has the DNA TGCGCCAGCAGCCAAGGCGGGGGGGCGCCCAATGAAAAACTGTTTTTT. This encodes CASSQGGGAPNEKLFF.

This clonotype was seen ten or more times. V gene TRBV29-1 combines with J gene TRBJ2-1; D is ambiguous. V was trimmed by 4 bases and J by 4 bases, leaving 11 bases between them. Germline values: CDR1 SQVTM, CDR2 ANQGSEA. The CDR3 extends over 13 amino acids. The CDR3 sequence: CSVARVGYNEQFF. CDR3 DNA sequence: TGCAGCGTTGCTCGTGTCGGGTACAATGAGCAGTTCTTC.

This clonotype appeared many times. The chain uses TRBV12-3 or TRBV12-4 and TRBJ2-7, with TRBD1 matching over 9 bases. The V gene end was trimmed by 6 bases and the J gene end by 3 bases; junction bases not matched to a gene: 6. The CDR3 covers 14 residues. The CDR3 reads CASSPMTGGYEQYF. The CDR3 DNA reads as TGTGCCAGCAGCCCCATGACAGGGGGCTACGAGCAGTACTTC.

A few counts support this clonotype. The CDR3 nucleotides are TGTGCCAGCAGCCGGCCCCCGGGGTGGCTTGAGTTGGGCGAGCAGTTCTTC. Translated, it gives CASSRPPGWLELGEQFF. The chain has TRBV11-2 and TRBJ2-1; D is perhaps TRBD2 (5 bases). Germline loops: CDR1 SGHAT, CDR2 FQNNGV. The CDR3 covers 17 residues. V lost 5 bases to trimming and J lost 10 bases, with 27 bases between them.

The table lists this clonotype with many counts. This chain joins TRBV5-1 and TRBJ2-1; 10 nucleotides align to TRBD2. CDR1 is SGHRS, CDR2 YFSETQ, per germline. The CDR3 is 16 amino acids. V trimming: 2 bases; J trimming: 4 bases; junction bases outside the gene matches: 6. CDR3 nucleotides: TGCGCCAGCAGCTTTGTGTCTAGCGGGGGTTACAATGAGCAGTTCTTC. This codes for CASSFVSSGGYNEQFF.

This clonotype was detected ten times or more. The chain employs TRBV7-8 and TRBJ2-1, with 9 nucleotides matching TRBD2. Looked up from germline, CDR1 is SGHVS and CDR2 is FQNEAQ. V trimming: 4 bases; J trimming: 7 bases; junction bases outside the gene matches: 11. This CDR3 is built from 16 residues. Written as DNA, the CDR3 is TGTGCCAGCAGCTCGTCCGGGACTAGCTTCATGAATGAGCAGTTCTTC. Protein sequence: CASSSSGTSFMNEQFF.

This sequence joins TRBV11-2 and TRBJ2-2; 10 bases are a match to TRBD2. The CDR3 runs 14 residues. Looked up from germline, CDR1 is SGHAT and CDR2 is FQNNGV. Trimming at V came to 4 bases and at J to 7 bases, leaving 3 bases not matched to a gene. The CDR3 protein is CASSSSGRIGELFF. The DNA for the CDR3 is TGTGCCAGCAGCTCTAGCGGGAGAATCGGGGAGCTGTTTTTT.

There are many counts of this clonotype. The rearrangement uses TRBV5-1 and TRBJ2-1, with 10 positions matching TRBD1. CDR3 length: 15 residues. The V and J ends lost 0 bases and 5 bases, in that order; junction bases with no gene match: 2. CDR1 SGHRS and CDR2 YFSETQ come from the germline V gene. The CDR3: CASSLGTGGNNEQFF. The CDR3 DNA follows: TGCGCCAGCAGCTTGGGGACAGGGGGTAACAATGAGCAGTTCTTC.

This clonotype was counted many times. The chain recombines TRBV12-3 or TRBV12-4 with TRBJ1-6; D may be TRBD1 (6 bases). Trimming took 3 bases from V and 4 from J, leaving 10 bases between them. The CDR3 length is 15 residues. In DNA form, the CDR3 reads TGTGCCAGCAGTTTGGACAGCTATTATAATTCACCCCTCCACTTT. This translates into CASSLDSYYNSPLHF.

This clonotype came up many times. J is TRBJ2-7 and V is TRBV12-3 or TRBV12-4, with a tentative D call TRBD2 (6 bases). The CDR3 consists of 11 residues. The V end was cut by 5 bases, the J end by 13 bases, with 15 bases between. CDR3 coding DNA: TGTGCCAGCAGTACGGGACTCGTAGTCTACTTC. Amino acids: CASSTGLVVYF.

This clonotype was seen only a few times. V and J are TRBV6-2 or TRBV6-3 and TRBJ2-1; D unclear. The CDR3 totals 12 residues. Germline loops: CDR1 MNHEY, CDR2 SVGEGT. The V end was cut by 10 bases, the J end by 4 bases, with 11 bases between. The CDR3 DNA sequence: TGTGCCACCGCTACTGGATACAATGAGCAGTTCTTC. Translating gives CATATGYNEQFF.

There are many counts of this clonotype. The chain links TRBV15 to TRBJ2-3; D is unresolved. V gave up 7 bases and J gave up 4 bases, with 12 bases separating them. CDR3 length: 13 amino acids. The germline V gene encodes CDR1 LNHNV and CDR2 YYDKDF (reference sequence). This CDR3 reads CATTLPSADTQYF. CDR3 bases: TGTGCCACCACCCTGCCCAGCGCAGATACGCAGTATTTT.

This clonotype was counted at least ten times. The chain carries TRBV4-2 and TRBJ2-3, with a tentative D call TRBD2 (5 bases). This CDR3 has 15 residues. The V gene lost 4 bases and the J gene lost 7 bases, with 18 bases spanning the gap. Germline V CDR1 and CDR2: LGHNA, YNFKEQ. CDR3 loop: CASSRARLASNTQYF. CDR3 DNA: TGTGCCAGCAGCCGTGCTCGTCTAGCTTCAAATACGCAGTATTTT.

This clonotype was observed a handful of times. The rearrangement links TRBV4-1 to TRBJ2-6; D perhaps matches TRBD1 (5 bases). Germline V lookup: CDR1 MGHRA, CDR2 YSYEKL. The CDR3 contains 16 residues. Trimming pared 3 bases from V and 2 bases from J, leaving 11 bases between. CDR3 sequence: CASSQSTATGANVLTF. The CDR3 nucleotides read TGCGCCAGCAGCCAGTCGACAGCGACTGGGGCCAACGTCCTGACTTTC.

At least ten counts were recorded for this clonotype. The chain is built from TRBV29-1 and TRBJ2-3; possibly TRBD2 for D (6 bases). V gave up 4 bases and J gave up 4 bases, with 18 bases separating them. CDR3 size: 15 residues. In germline, CDR1 is SQVTM, CDR2 ANQGSEA. The CDR3 reads CSVVFRAGGADTQYF. DNA of the CDR3: TGCAGCGTTGTGTTTCGGGCCGGCGGGGCAGATACGCAGTATTTT.

CDR3 region: CATSGRPAGETGELFF. The CDR3 nucleotides read TGTGCCACCAGCGGCCGGCCAGCGGGAGAAACCGGGGAGCTGTTTTTT. The chain combines TRBV24-1 with TRBJ2-2; 8 bases are shared with TRBD2. Germline CDR1 KGHDR, CDR2 SFDVKD. V lost 7 bases, J lost 5 bases, and 11 bases stayed unmatched. The CDR3 runs 16 residues.